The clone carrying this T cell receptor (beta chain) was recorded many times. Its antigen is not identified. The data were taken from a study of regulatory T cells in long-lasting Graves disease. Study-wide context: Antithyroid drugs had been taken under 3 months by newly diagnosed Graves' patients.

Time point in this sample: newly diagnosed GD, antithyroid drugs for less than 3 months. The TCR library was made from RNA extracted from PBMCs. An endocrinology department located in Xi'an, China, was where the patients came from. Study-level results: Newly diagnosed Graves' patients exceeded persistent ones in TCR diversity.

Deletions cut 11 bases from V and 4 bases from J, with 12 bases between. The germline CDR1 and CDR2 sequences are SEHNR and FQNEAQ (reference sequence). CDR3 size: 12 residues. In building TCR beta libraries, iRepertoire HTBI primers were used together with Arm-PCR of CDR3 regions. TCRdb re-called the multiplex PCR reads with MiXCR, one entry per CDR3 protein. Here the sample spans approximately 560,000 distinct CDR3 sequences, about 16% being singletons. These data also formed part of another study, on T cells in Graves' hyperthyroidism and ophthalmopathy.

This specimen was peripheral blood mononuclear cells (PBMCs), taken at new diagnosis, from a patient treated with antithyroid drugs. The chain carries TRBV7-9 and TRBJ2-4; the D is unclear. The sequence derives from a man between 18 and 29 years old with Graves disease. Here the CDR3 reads CACEGTKNIQYF. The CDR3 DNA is TGTGCCTGCGAAGGAACTAAAAACATTCAGTACTTC.